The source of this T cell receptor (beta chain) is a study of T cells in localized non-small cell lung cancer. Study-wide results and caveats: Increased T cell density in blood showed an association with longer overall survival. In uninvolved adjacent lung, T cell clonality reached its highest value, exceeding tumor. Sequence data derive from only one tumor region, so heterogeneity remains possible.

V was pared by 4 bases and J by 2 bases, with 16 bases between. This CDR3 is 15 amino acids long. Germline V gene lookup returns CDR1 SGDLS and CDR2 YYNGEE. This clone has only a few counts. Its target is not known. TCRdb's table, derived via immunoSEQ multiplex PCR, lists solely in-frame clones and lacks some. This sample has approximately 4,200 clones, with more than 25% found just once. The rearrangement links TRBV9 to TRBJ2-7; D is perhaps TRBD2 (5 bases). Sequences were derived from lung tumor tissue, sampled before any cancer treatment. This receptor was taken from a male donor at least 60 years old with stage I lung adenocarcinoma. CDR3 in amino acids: CASSPQARDTYEQYF. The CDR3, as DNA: TGTGCCAGCAGCCCCCAGGCACGGGATACCTACGAGCAGTACTTC.